This T cell receptor (beta chain) was documented in a study of T cells in localized non-small cell lung cancer. Study findings and constraints: In adjacent lung appeared a median 57 of the top 100 tumor clones.

Remarks on this clone: Antigen: not known.

The repertoire was sequenced with immunoSEQ multiplex PCR; TCRdb's copy has only in-frame clones and lacks some. Counted here are approximately 20,000 clones, around nine tenths occurring once; the ten biggest clones make up over 7.5%. The sequenced sample was peripheral blood, obtained before any cancer treatment. This TCR was recovered from a man aged 35-69 years with stage I lung adenocarcinoma.

The CDR3 DNA is TGTGCCAGCAGCCAAGATAGGAGCGGGGCCGGGGAGCTGTTTTTT. This translates into CASSQDRSGAGELFF. The rearrangement uses TRBV4-2 and TRBJ2-2; 7 positions match TRBD2. Germline CDR1 is LGHNA and CDR2 is YNFKEQ. V dropped 0 bases and J dropped 6; count of bases not matched to a gene: 4. The CDR3 consists of 15 residues.